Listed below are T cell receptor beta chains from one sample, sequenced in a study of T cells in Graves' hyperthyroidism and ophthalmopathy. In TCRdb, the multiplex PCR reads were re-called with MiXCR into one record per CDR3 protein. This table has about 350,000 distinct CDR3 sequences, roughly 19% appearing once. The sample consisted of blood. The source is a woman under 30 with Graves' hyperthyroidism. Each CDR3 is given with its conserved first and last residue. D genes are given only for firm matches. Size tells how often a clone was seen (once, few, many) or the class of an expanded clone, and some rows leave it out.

CDR3nt: TGTGCCATCCGGAGGAACTATGGCTACACCTTC
CDR3aa: CAIRRNYGYTF
abundance: many
j_gene: TRBJ1-2
d_gene: .
v_gene: TRBV28

CDR3nt: TGTGCCAGCAGTCCCCCAGCGGGGGGACAAGAGACCCAGTACTTC
CDR3aa: CASSPPAGGQETQYF
abundance: many
j_gene: TRBJ2-5
d_gene: TRBD2
v_gene: TRBV12-3/TRBV12-4

CDR3nt: TGTGCCTGGAGTGTACAAGGCGGATATGGCTACACCTTC
CDR3aa: CAWSVQGGYGYTF
abundance: many
j_gene: TRBJ1-2
d_gene: .
v_gene: TRBV30

CDR3nt: TGTGCCAGCGCGACGGTGAGGGGGGACGAGGAGACCCAGTACTTC
CDR3aa: CASATVRGDEETQYF
abundance: many
j_gene: TRBJ2-5
d_gene: .
v_gene: TRBV4-2

CDR3nt: TGCGCCAGCAGCCCCCGCGGGCGGGACGCTGCCCCGGAGCAGTACTTC
CDR3aa: CASSPRGRDAAPEQYF
abundance: many
j_gene: TRBJ2-7
d_gene: .
v_gene: TRBV5-1

CDR3nt: TGCAGTGCTAGCGATAGCGGGGGGAACTCCTACGAGCAGTACTTC
CDR3aa: CSASDSGGNSYEQYF
abundance: many
j_gene: TRBJ2-7
d_gene: TRBD2
v_gene: TRBV20-1

CDR3nt: TGTGCCAGCAGTTTAGTGGTGTGGGACAGGGGGCAGTACGAGCAGTACTTC
CDR3aa: CASSLVVWDRGQYEQYF
abundance: many
j_gene: TRBJ2-7
d_gene: TRBD1
v_gene: TRBV12-3/TRBV12-4

CDR3nt: TGTGCCAGCAGCACGGACAGGAGTCGCGAGCAGTACTTC
CDR3aa: CASSTDRSREQYF
abundance: many
j_gene: TRBJ2-7
d_gene: TRBD1
v_gene: TRBV7-8

CDR3nt: TGCAGCGTTGAAGATGGGCAGGGAAAGGAGACCCAGTACTTC
CDR3aa: CSVEDGQGKETQYF
abundance: many
j_gene: TRBJ2-5
d_gene: .
v_gene: TRBV29-1

CDR3nt: TGTGCCATCAGTGAGTCCGGGACAGGGGGCCCCTACGAGCAGTACTTC
CDR3aa: CAISESGTGGPYEQYF
abundance: many
j_gene: TRBJ2-7
d_gene: TRBD1
v_gene: TRBV10-3

CDR3nt: TGCGCCAGCGGGCGGGGGGGCACTGAAGCTTTCTTT
CDR3aa: CASGRGGTEAFF
abundance: .
j_gene: TRBJ1-1
d_gene: .
v_gene: TRBV4-1

CDR3nt: TGTGCCAGCAGCCCTGGTCGGAGTGTCACTGAAGCTTTCTTT
CDR3aa: CASSPGRSVTEAFF
abundance: many
j_gene: TRBJ1-1
d_gene: .
v_gene: TRBV7-6

CDR3nt: TGTGCCAGCAGCGTAATCCTTACCCTCGAGCGTAGGCGGGGACAGACTTCCTACGAGCAGTACTTC
CDR3aa: CASSVILTLERRRGQTSYEQYF
abundance: .
j_gene: TRBJ2-7
d_gene: .
v_gene: TRBV9

CDR3nt: TGCAGTGCTATGAGGGGTAATCAGCCCCAGCATTTT
CDR3aa: CSAMRGNQPQHF
abundance: .
j_gene: TRBJ1-5
d_gene: .
v_gene: TRBV20-1

CDR3nt: TGTGCCAGCAGCTTAGGTGGGACAGGGATAATTTTAGGTAACACTGAAGCTTTCTTT
CDR3aa: CASSLGGTGIILGNTEAFF
abundance: .
j_gene: TRBJ1-1
d_gene: TRBD1
v_gene: TRBV11-2

CDR3nt: TGTGCCAGCAGCCCCAGCACCTACGAGCAGTACTTC
CDR3aa: CASSPSTYEQYF
abundance: many
j_gene: TRBJ2-7
d_gene: .
v_gene: TRBV6-5

CDR3nt: TGTGCCATCAGTGAGTCGGCACAGGGTACCTATGGCTACACCTTC
CDR3aa: CAISESAQGTYGYTF
abundance: many
j_gene: TRBJ1-2
d_gene: .
v_gene: TRBV10-3

CDR3nt: TGTGCCAGCAGCTTCGGGGGGGACACTGAAGCTTTCTTT
CDR3aa: CASSFGGDTEAFF
abundance: many
j_gene: TRBJ1-1
d_gene: .
v_gene: TRBV7-3

CDR3nt: TGTGCCATCAGTGACGACGGGGGTGAGAGCTACACCTTC
CDR3aa: CAISDDGGESYTF
abundance: many
j_gene: TRBJ1-2
d_gene: .
v_gene: TRBV10-3

CDR3nt: TGCAGTGCTAGATATAACAATCAGCCCCAGCATTTT
CDR3aa: CSARYNNQPQHF
abundance: few
j_gene: TRBJ1-5
d_gene: .
v_gene: TRBV20-1

CDR3nt: TGTGCCAGCAGCCAAGAATGGGGTATCGGTCACACCATATATTTT
CDR3aa: CASSQEWGIGHTIYF
abundance: many
j_gene: TRBJ1-3
d_gene: .
v_gene: TRBV3-1

CDR3nt: TGTGCCAGCACCCTCAATGGCGGGGCCGAGACCCAGTACTTC
CDR3aa: CASTLNGGAETQYF
abundance: many
j_gene: TRBJ2-5
d_gene: .
v_gene: TRBV6-1

CDR3nt: TGTGCCAGCAGCCAGAGAGGGAGCCTCCAAGAGACCCAGTACTTC
CDR3aa: CASSQRGSLQETQYF
abundance: .
j_gene: TRBJ2-5
d_gene: .
v_gene: TRBV28

CDR3nt: TGTGCCAGCAGAACCGGGCTAGCGGGAGGCCAAGAGACCCAGTACTTC
CDR3aa: CASRTGLAGGQETQYF
abundance: .
j_gene: TRBJ2-5
d_gene: TRBD2
v_gene: TRBV6-2/TRBV6-3

CDR3nt: TGTGCCAGCAGTTCCCAGACAGGGGACTACGAGCAGTACTTC
CDR3aa: CASSSQTGDYEQYF
abundance: many
j_gene: TRBJ2-7
d_gene: TRBD1
v_gene: TRBV6-5

CDR3nt: TGCGCCAGCAGCTACTGGGCTGGGGACACTGAAGCTTTCTTT
CDR3aa: CASSYWAGDTEAFF
abundance: many
j_gene: TRBJ1-1
d_gene: .
v_gene: TRBV5-1

CDR3nt: TGTGCCAGCAGTGATACAGGGGGCAATAGCAATCAGCCCCAGCATTTT
CDR3aa: CASSDTGGNSNQPQHF
abundance: many
j_gene: TRBJ1-5
d_gene: TRBD1
v_gene: TRBV25-1

CDR3nt: TGTGCCAGCCTAGGGGGAGGGAGGGACTATGGCTACACCTTC
CDR3aa: CASLGGGRDYGYTF
abundance: .
j_gene: TRBJ1-2
d_gene: .
v_gene: TRBV12-3/TRBV12-4

CDR3nt: TGCAGCGCCGGAAGGGGCCGGGGGGAGCTGTTTTTT
CDR3aa: CSAGRGRGELFF
abundance: many
j_gene: TRBJ2-2
d_gene: .
v_gene: TRBV29-1

CDR3nt: TGTGCCAGCAGCCTCGGACTAGCGGGGAGGGACGAGCAGTACTTC
CDR3aa: CASSLGLAGRDEQYF
abundance: many
j_gene: TRBJ2-7
d_gene: TRBD2
v_gene: TRBV11-3

CDR3nt: TGTGCCAGCGCAAGGGGGGGGTACGCTGAAGCTTTCTTT
CDR3aa: CASARGGYAEAFF
abundance: few
j_gene: TRBJ1-1
d_gene: .
v_gene: TRBV7-9

CDR3nt: TGTGCCAGCAGTTTATATATGCAGCACGAGCAGTACTTC
CDR3aa: CASSLYMQHEQYF
abundance: many
j_gene: TRBJ2-7
d_gene: .
v_gene: TRBV28

CDR3nt: TGTGCCAGCTACAGGGGGCCTGGAAACACCATATATTTT
CDR3aa: CASYRGPGNTIYF
abundance: few
j_gene: TRBJ1-3
d_gene: TRBD1
v_gene: TRBV18

CDR3nt: TGTGCTAGTGCCACCGACAGGGGGATGAAGACCCAGTACTTC
CDR3aa: CASATDRGMKTQYF
abundance: many
j_gene: TRBJ2-5
d_gene: TRBD1
v_gene: TRBV12-5

CDR3nt: TGTGCCAGCCGCTCTAGTGGGAGAGGTACTGAAGCTTTCTTT
CDR3aa: CASRSSGRGTEAFF
abundance: many
j_gene: TRBJ1-1
d_gene: .
v_gene: TRBV12-3/TRBV12-4

CDR3nt: TGTGCCAGCAGGGACAGGGGGCTTACTGAAGCTTTCTTT
CDR3aa: CASRDRGLTEAFF
abundance: many
j_gene: TRBJ1-1
d_gene: TRBD1
v_gene: TRBV6-1

CDR3nt: TGTGCCATCAGTGAGTCGTCTTTCTTTAGCAATCAGCCCCAGCATTTT
CDR3aa: CAISESSFFSNQPQHF
abundance: many
j_gene: TRBJ1-5
d_gene: .
v_gene: TRBV10-3

CDR3nt: TGTGCCAGCAGTTTAACAGGGTTCTCTGAAGCTTTCTTT
CDR3aa: CASSLTGFSEAFF
abundance: many
j_gene: TRBJ1-1
d_gene: .
v_gene: TRBV27

CDR3nt: TGTGCCAGCAGTGAACTCCTCCGGGACGGGATTCCTTCGGTGAGGGGCTACACCTTC
CDR3aa: CASSELLRDGIPSVRGYTF
abundance: many
j_gene: TRBJ1-2
d_gene: .
v_gene: TRBV7-2

CDR3nt: TGTGCCAGCAGTAAAGAGGGGCGAGGATATCCTGAAGCTTTCTTT
CDR3aa: CASSKEGRGYPEAFF
abundance: .
j_gene: TRBJ1-1
d_gene: .
v_gene: TRBV14

CDR3nt: TGTGCCAGTAGTATCGGCGGTCGGATCAACGAGCAGTACTTC
CDR3aa: CASSIGGRINEQYF
abundance: .
j_gene: TRBJ2-7
d_gene: .
v_gene: TRBV19

CDR3nt: TGTGCCAGCAGTTTTGGCGGGAATCAGCCCCAGCATTTT
CDR3aa: CASSFGGNQPQHF
abundance: many
j_gene: TRBJ1-5
d_gene: .
v_gene: TRBV12-3/TRBV12-4

CDR3nt: TGTGCCAGCTCACCCCTCGTCGGGACAGGGGTTGGGGCCAACGTCCTGACTTTC
CDR3aa: CASSPLVGTGVGANVLTF
abundance: few
j_gene: TRBJ2-6
d_gene: TRBD1
v_gene: TRBV18

CDR3nt: TGTGCCAGCAGACAAACGTGGGGGGAAGCTTTCTTT
CDR3aa: CASRQTWGEAFF
abundance: many
j_gene: TRBJ1-1
d_gene: .
v_gene: TRBV5-6

CDR3nt: TGCGCCAGCAGGCACCCGGGACTCCAAGAGACCCAGTACTTC
CDR3aa: CASRHPGLQETQYF
abundance: .
j_gene: TRBJ2-5
d_gene: .
v_gene: TRBV5-1

CDR3nt: TGTGCCAGCAGCGCAGAGGGCGGTTCCTACGAGCAGTACTTC
CDR3aa: CASSAEGGSYEQYF
abundance: many
j_gene: TRBJ2-7
d_gene: .
v_gene: TRBV9

CDR3nt: TGTGCCAGTAGTAAGACAGGGCGACCCTACGAGCAGTACTTC
CDR3aa: CASSKTGRPYEQYF
abundance: few
j_gene: TRBJ2-7
d_gene: TRBD1
v_gene: TRBV19

CDR3nt: TGTGCCAGCAGTGAAGTGGACAGTACAGAAGCTTTCTTT
CDR3aa: CASSEVDSTEAFF
abundance: many
j_gene: TRBJ1-1
d_gene: .
v_gene: TRBV6-1

CDR3nt: TGTGCCAGCAGTCCCTGGGGGCGCGGGGACACTGAAGCTTTCTTT
CDR3aa: CASSPWGRGDTEAFF
abundance: many
j_gene: TRBJ1-1
d_gene: .
v_gene: TRBV28

CDR3nt: TGTGCCAGCAGTTTGGACAGGGAAGGCGAGCAGTACTTC
CDR3aa: CASSLDREGEQYF
abundance: many
j_gene: TRBJ2-7
d_gene: TRBD1
v_gene: TRBV27

CDR3nt: TGTGCCAGCAGCGGGATAACAGGGGCGTACGAGCAGTACTTC
CDR3aa: CASSGITGAYEQYF
abundance: many
j_gene: TRBJ2-7
d_gene: TRBD1
v_gene: TRBV2

CDR3nt: TGTGCCAGCGGTCCCCCCGACGGGAACACTGAAGCTTTCTTT
CDR3aa: CASGPPDGNTEAFF
abundance: many
j_gene: TRBJ1-1
d_gene: .
v_gene: TRBV28

CDR3nt: TGTGCCTGGTCACAGCAATTTGTGAATCAGCCCCAGCATTTT
CDR3aa: CAWSQQFVNQPQHF
abundance: many
j_gene: TRBJ1-5
d_gene: .
v_gene: TRBV30

CDR3nt: TGTGCCAGTAGTACGGCCGACAGGGGAGGCGACCCCTCTGGAAACACCATATATTTT
CDR3aa: CASSTADRGGDPSGNTIYF
abundance: many
j_gene: TRBJ1-3
d_gene: TRBD1
v_gene: TRBV19

CDR3nt: TGTGCCAGCAGCCCTTCGGTCTTGCGGACGGCAAGCGACCTTAACTATGGCTACACCTTC
CDR3aa: CASSPSVLRTASDLNYGYTF
abundance: .
j_gene: TRBJ1-2
d_gene: .
v_gene: TRBV13

CDR3nt: TGTGCCAGCAGCTTTGAGGACAGGGCCTACGAGCAGTACTTC
CDR3aa: CASSFEDRAYEQYF
abundance: many
j_gene: TRBJ2-7
d_gene: TRBD1
v_gene: TRBV7-8

CDR3nt: TGTGCCAGCAGAAGACGCTACGGGCGGTCCGGGGAGACCCAGTACTTC
CDR3aa: CASRRRYGRSGETQYF
abundance: many
j_gene: TRBJ2-5
d_gene: .
v_gene: TRBV7-9

CDR3nt: TGTGCCAGCAGCTTAGGCGACTACGCGTTGTCAGAGACCCAGTACTTC
CDR3aa: CASSLGDYALSETQYF
abundance: many
j_gene: TRBJ2-5
d_gene: .
v_gene: TRBV7-2